This T cell receptor beta chain was found in a study of T cell changes during pregnancy in multiple sclerosis (dated by TCRdb to between 2019 and 2020). In the study overall: The study looked at changes in the T cell repertoire across pregnancy in women with multiple sclerosis.

In its sample, this clone was seen a few times. Its specific antigen is unknown. It has no much larger one-base neighbor in the sample; base qualities were not kept. The library was produced with the immunoSEQ multiplex PCR assay. This is the immuneACCESS table as TCRdb keeps it, with only in-frame sequences that have V and J called. A part of the clones is gone; compared with another copy, unresolved V genes explain less than half, and the rest is unexplained. The sample table shows 79,000 or so clones, and about 88% are seen once. The ten largest clones add up to approximately 3.4% of the sample. At the junction V is shortened by 4 bases and J by 3 bases; bases outside the gene matches: 7. The germline V gene specifies SQVTM as CDR1 and ANQGSEA as CDR2. Measured from the cysteine to the phenylalanine, the CDR3 is 14 residues long. The CDR3 DNA has 42 bases and is translated from base 1.

The rearrangement combines TRBV29-1 with TRBJ1-1, with 8 junctional bases fitting TRBD1. The receptor comes from a female donor with multiple sclerosis, enrolled in a pregnancy study. Source: peripheral blood, taken before pregnancy. At the DNA level, the sequence is TGCAGCGTTGCCGGACAGGGAGGATACACTGAAGCTTTCTTT. Its translation is CSVAGQGGYTEAFF.